Reported below is one TCR beta chain. Antigen specificity is unknown. CDR1 and CDR2 (germline): SGDLS, YYNGEE. With 0 bases removed from V and 0 bases from J, the gap between germline ends came to 10 bases. The CDR3 totals 15 residues. The data originate from a study of shared clonotypes between healthy human individuals. Clones were sequenced by immunoSEQ multiplex PCR, and TCRdb holds only the in-frame ones, with some missing. The table lists around 1.6 million clones, under 99% of them singletons. Regarding the study as a whole: Rarefaction curves obtained for sorted subsets showed sequencing incomplete despite large depth.

Sequencing was done on a sample of naive CD4+ T cells sorted from blood. Subset denoted: CD45RA+ positively selected. This chain connects TRBV9 to TRBJ2-7; TRBD2 might be the D (5 bases). The TCR sequence derives from a man younger than 40 in good health. The CDR3 DNA reads TGTGCCAGCAGCGTAGGGCTAGCAACCTCCTACGAGCAGTACTTC. This codes for CASSVGLATSYEQYF.